A selection of T cell receptor beta chains follows, all from one sample in a study of early T cells in non-severe SARS-CoV-2 infection. TCRdb reprocessed the 5' RACE reads via MiXCR and lists one record per CDR3 protein. The table includes around 65,000 distinct CDR3 sequences, around 13% detected once. The specimen was whole blood, collected at baseline. All receptors derive from an adult who was a healthcare worker with PCR-confirmed SARS-CoV-2 infection or an uninfected control (not recorded which). Both conserved end residues are part of each CDR3. Each record gives: D gene, J gene, clone size, V gene, CDR3 protein, CDR3 DNA. The D gene is left open where the match is weak. Clone size, where shown, is once, few, many, or a class for clones that have expanded.

>TRBD1|TRBJ2-7|many|TRBV28
CASRPRQGPGNSYEQYF
TGTGCCAGCAGGCCAAGACAGGGCCCGGGAAATTCCTACGAGCAGTACTTC
>-|TRBJ2-1|few|TRBV18
CASSPPLGGLSNEQFF
TGTGCCAGCTCACCCCCCCTGGGGGGGCTTAGTAATGAGCAGTTCTTC
>-|TRBJ1-6|few|TRBV5-6
CASTAQVNSPLHF
TGTGCCAGCACCGCTCAGGTTAATTCACCCCTCCACTTT
>-|TRBJ1-5|-|TRBV20-1
CSARADSNQPQHF
TGCAGTGCTAGGGCAGATAGCAATCAGCCCCAGCATTTT
>-|TRBJ1-5|-|TRBV6-6
CASSYSPHSNQPQHF
TGTGCCAGCAGTTACTCTCCGCATTCCAATCAGCCCCAGCATTTT
>TRBD2|TRBJ2-7|-|TRBV12-5
CASGLVGTSMEQYF
TGTGCTAGTGGTTTGGTAGGGACTAGCATGGAGCAGTACTTC
>-|TRBJ2-7|-|TRBV19
CASSIGQPTYEQYF
TGTGCCAGTAGTATCGGACAGCCAACCTACGAGCAGTACTTC
>-|TRBJ1-1|few|TRBV7-2
CASSLSPENEAFF
TGTGCCAGCAGCTTATCACCGGAAAATGAAGCTTTCTTT
>-|TRBJ2-1|many|TRBV7-9
CASSTKLVTGPSYNEQFF
TGTGCCAGCAGCACGAAGTTGGTTACGGGGCCCTCCTACAATGAGCAGTTCTTC
>-|TRBJ1-2|-|TRBV7-2
CASSFGSGDGFYGYTF
TGTGCCAGCAGCTTTGGCTCAGGGGACGGTTTCTATGGCTACACCTTC
>-|TRBJ1-2|-|TRBV28
CASSAQGYGYGYTF
TGTGCCAGCAGTGCTCAGGGGTACGGCTATGGCTACACCTTC
>-|TRBJ2-7|few|TRBV4-3
CASSPGEGPTYEQYF
TGCGCCAGCAGCCCCGGCGAGGGGCCCACCTACGAGCAGTACTTC
>TRBD1|TRBJ2-3|few|TRBV7-8
CASSPRQGRGTDTQYF
TGTGCCAGCAGCCCTCGACAGGGTAGGGGCACAGATACGCAGTATTTT
>-|TRBJ2-1|-|TRBV20-1
CSATRTTLTDEQFF
TGCAGTGCAACCCGGACTACTCTAACAGATGAGCAGTTCTTC
>TRBD2|TRBJ2-2|many|TRBV10-3
CAISPSGRATGELFF
TGTGCCATCAGCCCTAGCGGGAGGGCCACCGGGGAGCTGTTTTTT
>-|TRBJ2-5|few|TRBV6-6
CASRVFQETQYF
TGTGCCAGTAGAGTATTCCAAGAGACCCAGTACTTC
>TRBD2|TRBJ2-1|-|TRBV20-1
CSARDLGLAGSLSYNEQFF
TGCAGTGCTAGAGATCTCGGGCTAGCGGGATCCCTCTCCTACAATGAGCAGTTCTTC
>-|TRBJ2-1|few|TRBV6-5
CASSFRVVVRNEQFF
TGTGCCAGCAGTTTTCGGGTAGTGGTCAGAAATGAGCAGTTCTTC
>TRBD2|TRBJ2-4|few|TRBV5-6
CASSSRGANNIQYF
TGTGCCAGCAGCTCGCGGGGGGCCAACAACATTCAGTACTTC
>TRBD1|TRBJ1-1|many|TRBV20-1
CSAGPPGQGTAYTEAFF
TGCAGTGCTGGACCCCCGGGACAGGGAACGGCTTACACTGAAGCTTTCTTT
>-|TRBJ1-2|few|TRBV5-5
CASSLAEPNYGYTF
TGTGCCAGCAGCTTGGCAGAACCTAACTATGGCTACACCTTC
>TRBD2|TRBJ2-3|-|TRBV28
CASSPSTRGGKNTDTQYF
TGTGCCAGCAGTCCAAGTACCCGGGGGGGGAAGAACACAGATACGCAGTATTTT
>-|TRBJ2-1|few|TRBV20-1
CSGGSGSYNEQFF
TGCAGTGGAGGATCGGGGTCCTACAATGAGCAGTTCTTC
>-|TRBJ1-4|few|TRBV12-3/TRBV12-4
CASRAEDEKLFF
TGTGCCAGCAGGGCGGAGGATGAAAAACTGTTTTTT
>TRBD1|TRBJ1-1|-|TRBV12-3/TRBV12-4
CASSPGTGVTEAFF
TGTGCCAGCAGCCCCGGGACAGGGGTGACTGAAGCTTTCTTT
>TRBD1|TRBJ1-5|-|TRBV19
CASSFSPGTVLNQPQHF
TGTGCCAGTAGTTTCTCCCCCGGGACAGTACTCAATCAGCCCCAGCATTTT
>-|TRBJ2-2|-|TRBV7-9
CASSYSGELFF
TGTGCCAGCAGCTACAGCGGGGAGCTGTTTTTT
>TRBD1|TRBJ1-2|few|TRBV11-2
CASRQTGSRYGYTF
TGTGCCAGCAGGCAGACAGGGAGCCGCTATGGCTACACCTTC
>TRBD1|TRBJ1-4|-|TRBV15
CATSGNRGQGYEKLFF
TGTGCCACCAGCGGCAACCGGGGACAGGGATACGAAAAACTGTTTTTT
>TRBD2|TRBJ2-5|few|TRBV19
CASSMERGADQETQYF
TGTGCCAGTAGTATGGAGCGGGGGGCCGATCAAGAGACCCAGTACTTC
>TRBD1|TRBJ1-3|many|TRBV6-1
CASSIGTAFSGNTIYF
TGTGCCAGCAGTATTGGGACAGCATTCTCTGGAAACACCATATATTTT
>-|TRBJ2-7|-|TRBV20-1
CSASSGGTATYEQYF
TGCAGTGCTAGCTCTGGCGGAACAGCTACCTACGAGCAGTACTTC
>-|TRBJ2-1|-|TRBV7-2
CASSPASGSSEQFF
TGTGCCAGCAGCCCCGCCAGCGGTAGTAGTGAGCAGTTCTTC
>TRBD1|TRBJ2-3|-|TRBV2
CASSTTGSYSDTQYF
TGTGCCAGCAGTACGACAGGGTCCTACTCTGATACGCAGTATTTT
>-|TRBJ1-2|few|TRBV20-1
CSASPVTVDYGYTF
TGCAGTGCTAGTCCCGTGACAGTGGACTATGGCTACACCTTC
>-|TRBJ1-2|-|TRBV7-9
CASSFQAEYGYTF
TGTGCCAGCAGCTTTCAGGCCGAGTATGGCTACACCTTC
>TRBD2|TRBJ2-1|-|TRBV7-9
CASSSGTSGRDYNEQFF
TGTGCCAGCAGCTCCGGGACTAGCGGGAGGGACTACAATGAGCAGTTCTTC
>-|TRBJ1-2|-|TRBV3-1
CASSPGTGRSSRF
TGTGCCAGCAGCCCCGGGACCGGACGGAGCAGTCGCTTC
>TRBD1|TRBJ2-4|-|TRBV27
CASWPSAGGLLAKNIQYF
TGTGCCAGCTGGCCCTCGGCAGGGGGATTACTAGCCAAAAACATTCAGTACTTC
>-|TRBJ1-1|-|TRBV7-6
CASSLGGAGPEAFF
TGTGCCAGCAGCTTAGGGGGGGCAGGGCCGGAAGCTTTCTTT
>-|TRBJ1-5|few|TRBV24-1
CATSLGVSQPQHF
TGTGCCACCAGTTTGGGGGTAAGTCAGCCCCAGCATTTT
>-|TRBJ1-2|-|TRBV20-1
CSAEFRTNYGYTF
TGCAGTGCCGAATTTAGGACTAACTATGGCTACACCTTC
>-|TRBJ2-3|many|TRBV18
CASSGGADTQYF
TGTGCCAGCTCAGGGGGTGCAGATACGCAGTATTTT
>-|TRBJ1-6|few|TRBV5-1
CASSLGQKDNSPLHF
TGCGCCAGCAGCTTGGGACAGAAGGATAATTCACCCCTCCACTTT
>TRBD1|TRBJ1-1|-|TRBV10-2
CASIRDRFISGEAFF
TGCGCCAGCATAAGGGACAGGTTTATTTCAGGTGAAGCTTTCTTT
>-|TRBJ2-3|many|TRBV7-9
CASSGPTDTQYF
TGTGCCAGCAGCGGACCCACAGATACGCAGTATTTT
>TRBD1|TRBJ2-2|many|TRBV2
CASSEGVTGTGNTGELFF
TGTGCCAGCAGTGAAGGGGTTACCGGGACAGGGAACACCGGGGAGCTGTTTTTT
>-|TRBJ1-1|-|TRBV7-9
CASSKVIGETEAFF
TGTGCCAGCAGCAAAGTAATAGGGGAAACTGAAGCTTTCTTT
>-|TRBJ1-5|few|TRBV5-1
CASSYSGRGQPQHF
TGCGCCAGCAGTTACTCAGGGAGAGGGCAGCCCCAGCATTTT
>-|TRBJ2-1|-|TRBV29-1
CSAEGTYNEQFF
TGCAGCGCTGAGGGGACGTACAATGAGCAGTTCTTC